This record covers a single T cell receptor beta chain. Its antigen is currently unknown. The entry originates in a study of post-analysis software for immune sequencing data. Study in general: Relapsing-remitting, secondary progressive and progressive-relapsing forms of multiple sclerosis all featured among disease courses. Overall study results and limits: In patients, about 5 TRBV segments were more frequent than in controls, with TRBV5-6, TRBV5-1 and TRBV20-1 among them. Significantly lower normalized Chao1 diversity was found in patients with multiple sclerosis relative to controls. Strong co-clustering by F measure was evident for samples that had been prepared in the same batch.

The CDR3 contains 14 residues. Germline values: CDR1 PRHDT, CDR2 FYEKMQ (reference sequence). V shed 5 bases and J shed 6 bases, with 14 bases lying between them. Unique molecular identifiers featured in each of the TCR beta cDNA libraries. The authors obtained 500,000 or so cDNA molecules from roughly 1.1 to 9.2 million T cells. TCRdb recomputed calls from the PCR reads with MiXCR, one row per CDR3 protein. Among 740,000 or so distinct CDR3 sequences listed, around 53% were seen once. The chain joins TRBV13 to TRBJ2-4; unclear D gene. The source of this sequence is a girl between 5 and 17 years old with multiple sclerosis. Source material: blood. The DNA of the CDR3 is TGTGCCAGCAGCAACCTGACCGATTCAAACATTCAGTACTTC. Translating it yields CASSNLTDSNIQYF.